The entry below describes one TCR beta chain. Its antigen is still unknown. This sample is part of a study of cytomegalovirus exposure and HLA in healthy donors. The study ran its PCR with 60 Vbeta and 13 Jbeta primers. In the original processing: In a later analysis, 75 million to 85 million unique TCR beta chains included roughly 11 million shared by two or more donors. Only in-frame clones appear in the TCRdb table, and some are missing; sequencing was by immunoSEQ multiplex PCR. The V and J calls and clone size come from that table; D and trimming were worked out from the DNA. The sample holds under 200,000 clones, roughly 80% seen once. Whole-study results and caveats: According to an earlier analysis, most TCR beta V segments yielded productive rearrangements about 87% or about 30% of the time. Later on, a genetic analysis was performed. It linked a missense variant in DCLRE1C with V- and J-gene trimming of TCR beta. Association of under 20,000 TCR beta sequences with HLA alleles was found at 0.05 false discovery rate in a later analysis.

V lost 1 base and J lost 7; bases outside the gene matches: 5. Germline loops: CDR1 MNHEY, CDR2 SMNVEV (reference sequence). CDR3 length: 15 amino acids. The receptor comes from a male donor in good health and CMV-seropositive. What was sequenced was PBMCs. The chain joins TRBV27 to TRBJ2-2; 8 nucleotides agree with TRBD1. DNA of the CDR3: TGTGCCAGCAGTTTATTCAGGGGGCTCGGCGGGGAGCTGTTTTTT. Protein sequence: CASSLFRGLGGELFF.